Reported below is one T cell receptor (beta chain). Its antigen is still unknown. A much larger clone differs by one base, so this may be a read error. This sample is drawn from a study of blood T cells in healthy people across ages. Findings and limits, study-wide: Long-lived donors exceeded aged donors in naive CD4+ cells and diversity.

Then a second PCR, running roughly 7 to 11 cycles, was carried out with a sample-barcoded 5' primer and a J-beta primer mix. TCRdb passed the 5' RACE reads through MiXCR, listing each CDR3 protein once. Here the sample spans 750,000 to 950,000 distinct CDR3 sequences, less than 70% being singletons. The CDR3 length is 17 residues. The V end was cut by 1 base, the J end by 1 base, with 14 bases between. Germline V gene data show CDR1 as SGHTA and CDR2 as FQGNSA. Each donor supplied 7.5 to 10 milliliters of peripheral blood. No fewer than 7 million PBMCs went into each sample. Source material: blood. The TCR originated in a man older than 75 in good health. This chain uses TRBV7-2 with TRBJ1-5, with D maybe TRBD1 (5 bases). The CDR3 DNA sequence: TGTGCCAGCAGCTTAGTATCGGCGGCAGGGAGCAATCAGCCCCAGCATTTT. This encodes CASSLVSAAGSNQPQHF.